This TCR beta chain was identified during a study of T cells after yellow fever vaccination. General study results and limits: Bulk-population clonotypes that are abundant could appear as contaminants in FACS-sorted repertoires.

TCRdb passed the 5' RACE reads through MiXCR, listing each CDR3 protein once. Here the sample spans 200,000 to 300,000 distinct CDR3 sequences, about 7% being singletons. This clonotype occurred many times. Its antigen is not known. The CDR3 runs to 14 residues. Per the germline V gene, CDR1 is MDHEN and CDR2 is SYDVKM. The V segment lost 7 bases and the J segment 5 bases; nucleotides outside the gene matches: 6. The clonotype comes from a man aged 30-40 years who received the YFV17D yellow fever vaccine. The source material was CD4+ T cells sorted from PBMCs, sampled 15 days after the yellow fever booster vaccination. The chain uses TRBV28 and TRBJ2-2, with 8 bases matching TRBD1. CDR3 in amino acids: CASKTGERTGELFF. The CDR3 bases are TGTGCCAGCAAGACAGGGGAACGGACCGGGGAGCTGTTTTTT. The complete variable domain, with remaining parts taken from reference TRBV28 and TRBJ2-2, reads DVKVTQSSRYLVKRTGEKVFLECVQDMDHENMFWYRQDPGLGLRLIYFSYDVKMKEKGDIPEGYSVSREKKERFSLILESASTNQTSMYLCASKTGERTGELFFGEGSRLTVL.